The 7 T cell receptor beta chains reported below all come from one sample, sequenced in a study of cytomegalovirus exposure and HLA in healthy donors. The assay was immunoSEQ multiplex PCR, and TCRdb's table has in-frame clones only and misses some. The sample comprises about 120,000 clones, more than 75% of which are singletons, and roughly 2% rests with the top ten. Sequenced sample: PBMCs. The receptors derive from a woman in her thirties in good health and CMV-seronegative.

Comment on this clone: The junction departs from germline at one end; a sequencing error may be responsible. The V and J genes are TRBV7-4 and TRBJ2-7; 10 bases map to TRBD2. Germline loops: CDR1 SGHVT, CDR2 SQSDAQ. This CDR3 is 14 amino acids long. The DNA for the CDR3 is TGTGCCAGCAGCCTAGCGGGGGCGAACTACGAGCAGTACTTC. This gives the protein CASSLAGANYEQYF.

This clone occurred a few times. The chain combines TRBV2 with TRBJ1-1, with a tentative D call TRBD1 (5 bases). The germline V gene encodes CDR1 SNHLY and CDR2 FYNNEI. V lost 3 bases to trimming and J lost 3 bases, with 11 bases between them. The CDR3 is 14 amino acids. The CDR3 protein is CASSEGQGYTEAFF. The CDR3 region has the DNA TGTGCCAGCAGTGAGGGTCAGGGCTACACTGAAGCTTTCTTT.

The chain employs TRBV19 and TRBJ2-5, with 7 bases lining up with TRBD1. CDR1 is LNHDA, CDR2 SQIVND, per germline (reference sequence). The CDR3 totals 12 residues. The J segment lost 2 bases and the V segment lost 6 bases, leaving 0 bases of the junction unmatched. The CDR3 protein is CASRGQQETQYF. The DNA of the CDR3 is TGTGCCAGTAGGGGACAGCAAGAGACCCAGTACTTC.

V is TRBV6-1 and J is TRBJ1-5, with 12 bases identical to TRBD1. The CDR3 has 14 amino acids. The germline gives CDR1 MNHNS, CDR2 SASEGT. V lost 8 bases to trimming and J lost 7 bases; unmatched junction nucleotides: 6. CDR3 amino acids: CASCGTGGEQPQHF. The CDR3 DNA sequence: TGTGCCAGCTGCGGGACAGGGGGCGAACAGCCCCAGCATTTT.

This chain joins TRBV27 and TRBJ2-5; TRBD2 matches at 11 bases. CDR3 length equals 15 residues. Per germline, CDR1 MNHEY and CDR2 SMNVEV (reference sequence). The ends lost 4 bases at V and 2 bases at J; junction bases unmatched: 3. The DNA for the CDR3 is TGTGCCAGCAGTTCACGACTAGCGGGGCAAGAGACCCAGTACTTC. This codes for CASSSRLAGQETQYF.

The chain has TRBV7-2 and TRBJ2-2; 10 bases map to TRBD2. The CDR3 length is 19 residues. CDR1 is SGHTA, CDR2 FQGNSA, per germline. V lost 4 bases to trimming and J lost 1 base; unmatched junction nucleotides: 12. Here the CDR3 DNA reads TGTGCCAGCAGCTCCGTATGGGCCCTAGCGGGGGAGAACACCGGGGAGCTGTTTTTT. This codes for CASSSVWALAGENTGELFF.

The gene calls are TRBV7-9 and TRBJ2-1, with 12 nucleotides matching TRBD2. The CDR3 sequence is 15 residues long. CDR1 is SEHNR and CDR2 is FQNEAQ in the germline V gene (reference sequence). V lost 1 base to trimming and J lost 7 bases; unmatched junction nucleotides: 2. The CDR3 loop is CASSLEGLAGNEQFF. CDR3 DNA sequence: TGTGCCAGCAGCTTAGAAGGACTAGCGGGGAATGAGCAGTTCTTC. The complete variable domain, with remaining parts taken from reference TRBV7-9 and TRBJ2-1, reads DTGVSQNPRHKITKRGQNVTFRCDPISEHNRLYWYRQTLGQGPEFLTYFQNEAQLEKSRLLSDRFSAERPKGSFSTLEIQRTEQGDSAMYLCASSLEGLAGNEQFFGPGTRLTVL.